The clone carrying this T cell receptor (beta chain) was seen ten or more times. The antigen remains undetermined. This sample is drawn from a study of identical twins. In TCRdb, the 5' RACE reads were re-called with MiXCR into one record per CDR3 protein. The sample has approximately 700,000 distinct CDR3 sequences, 6% to 6.5% seen once. Findings and caveats of the study: Twin-shared out-of-frame alpha sequences were enriched for low generation probability. High-abundance cord blood beta clonotypes had fewer insertions; memory repertoires showed none. Models underestimated TCR alpha sharing (out-of-frame) in monozygotic twins.

V was cut by 7 bases and J by 0 bases, with 22 bases left in between. The germline V gene encodes CDR1 SQVTM and CDR2 ANQGSEA. This CDR3 has 17 amino acids. The sequence was obtained from a man aged 18 to 29 in good health. The sequenced sample consisted of naive T cells sorted from blood. The genes are TRBV29-1 and TRBJ2-1, with D unresolved. This CDR3 is CSALGRTVLFSYNEQFF. CDR3 DNA: TGCAGCGCCCTGGGAAGGACGGTCCTCTTCTCCTACAATGAGCAGTTCTTC.